Detailed here is one TCR beta chain. Antigen unknown. The data derive from a study of beta chain features in type 1 diabetes. At the level of the study: Age, gender, cell numbers and subset yield matched between patients and controls.

Study conclusions and caveats: At VDJ recombination sites, type 1 diabetes patients had fewer insertions and more deleted nucleotides. The study found moderately but significantly shorter TCRB CDR3s in all four CD4+ subsets of Type 1 diabetes patients.

The sequenced template was cDNA made from the entire isolated RNA. Read counts averaged around 3.6 million for samples of naive, central memory and regulatory T cells. Generated by immunoSEQ multiplex PCR, the TCRdb table keeps only in-frame clones and is missing some. The sample shows about 140,000 clones, 10% to 15% of them seen only once. With 8 bases clipped from V and 3 bases from J, the junction kept 5 bases outside the gene matches. The CDR3 runs to 12 residues. The germline CDR1 and CDR2 sequences are SQVTM and ANQGSEA. The sequence was collected from a man aged 18 to 30 with type 1 diabetes. The source material was central memory CD4+ T cells from blood. The V gene is TRBV29-1, the J gene TRBJ2-5; 8 nucleotides match TRBD2. As DNA, the CDR3 is TGCAGCTTCGTCGGGGGGGAAGAGACCCAGTACTTC. This sequence encodes CSFVGGEETQYF. Complete variable domain (other parts from reference TRBV29-1 and TRBJ2-5): SAVISQKPSRDICQRGTSLTIQCQVDSQVTMMFWYRQQPGQSLTLIATANQGSEATYESGFVIDKFPISRPNLTFSTLTVSNMSPEDSSIYLCSFVGGEETQYFGPGTRLLVL.